This T cell receptor (beta chain) was found in a study of control samples from healthy donors and cancer patients. Only in-frame clones appear in the TCRdb table, and some are missing; sequencing was by immunoSEQ multiplex PCR. This repertoire shows just under 100,000 clones, 93% found once; its top ten account for 8% to 9.5%. This CDR3 comprises 14 residues. V was pared by 7 bases and J by 6 bases, with 16 bases between. The germline V gene encodes CDR1 SGHRS and CDR2 YFSETQ. This clonotype was obtained from a man younger than 35 in good health. This chain links TRBV5-1 with TRBJ2-2; tentatively, D is TRBD2 (6 bases). The sample was blood. The CDR3 region has the DNA TGCGCCAGCGGATTGGGGGGAGCCGCCGGGGAGCTGTTTTTT. This sequence encodes CASGLGGAAGELFF.